These 25 T cell receptor beta chains share one sample of origin, sequenced in a study of blood T cell repertoires in COVID-19. This table comes from immunoSEQ multiplex PCR, and its TCRdb copy is limited to in-frame clones, with some not included. This sample has around 450,000 clones, with approximately 90% found just once. The sequencing input was PBMCs or T cells enriched from blood (not recorded which). The receptors come from a woman aged 18-29 years who had recovered from COVID-19.

This clone occurred a few times. The V and J genes are TRBV6-5 and TRBJ1-1, with TRBD1 identical over 7 bases. With V trimmed by 8 bases and J by 6 bases, 15 bases remained unmatched. CDR1 and CDR2 (germline): MNHEY, SVGAGI. CDR3 length equals 15 residues. For the CDR3, the DNA is TGTGCCAGCTTGGGTGTCGGACAGGAGCTACCTGAAGCTTTCTTT. Translating it yields CASLGVGQELPEAFF.

V usage is TRBV11-2 and J usage is TRBJ1-1, with a weak D call TRBD1 (5 bases). Germline V gives CDR1 SGHAT, CDR2 FQNNGV. The V and J ends lost 5 bases and 5 bases respectively, with 15 bases between them. The CDR3 loop spans 14 amino acids. CDR3 amino acids: CASSGYSGRTEAFF. DNA for the CDR3: TGTGCCAGCAGCGGCTACTCAGGGCGGACTGAAGCTTTCTTT.

The CDR3 nucleotides are TGTGCCAGCATCTATGGGACAAGTTATAATGAAAAACTGTTTTTT. This gives the protein CASIYGTSYNEKLFF. The genes are TRBV2 and TRBJ1-4, with a tentative D call TRBD1 (6 bases). The CDR3 extends over 15 amino acids. The ends were cut back, 7 bases at V and 4 bases at J, with 16 bases in the middle. Germline lookup yields CDR1 SNHLY and CDR2 FYNNEI.

The V and J genes are TRBV28 and TRBJ1-1; 10 nucleotides agree with TRBD1. Germline V gene data show CDR1 as MDHEN and CDR2 as SYDVKM. CDR3 size: 15 residues. With 6 bases clipped from V and 10 bases from J, the junction kept 14 bases outside the gene matches. The CDR3 region is CASSPPAWDRGRAFF. CDR3 nucleotides: TGTGCCAGCAGCCCTCCCGCATGGGACAGGGGTAGAGCTTTCTTT.

This clone occurred a few times. The chain uses TRBV4-1 and TRBJ1-1; 7 bases line up with TRBD1. The CDR3 covers 12 residues. The germline V gene has CDR1 MGHRA and CDR2 YSYEKL. V gave up 2 bases and J gave up 10 bases; unmatched junction bases: 4. The CDR3 spells CASSQLTGRAFF. The CDR3 bases are TGCGCCAGCAGCCAATTGACAGGGAGAGCTTTCTTT.

In regard to this clone: The junction departs from germline at one end; a sequencing error may be responsible. V usage is TRBV3-1 (or the pseudogene TRBV3-2) and J usage is TRBJ1-1; 7 bases align to TRBD1. Per the germline V gene, CDR1 is LGHDT and CDR2 is YNNKEL (reference sequence). The CDR3 extends over 16 amino acids. CDR3 nucleotide sequence: TGTGCCAGCAGCCGCCGGGCAGGGGGTCCCCGAACTGGAGCTTTCTTT. The encoded protein is CASSRRAGGPRTGAFF.

For the CDR3, the DNA is TGCGCCAGCTATACCGGGACAGGCGGAAATGAAAAACTGTTTTTT. Amino acid sequence: CASYTGTGGNEKLFF. The V gene is TRBV5-1, the J gene TRBJ1-4; 8 nucleotides line up with TRBD1. The CDR3 consists of 15 residues. The germline CDR1 and CDR2 sequences are SGHRS and YFSETQ. Trimming removed 7 bases from V and 5 bases from J; junction bases left unmatched: 10.

This clone was seen a few times. This chain joins TRBV2 and TRBJ1-4; the match to TRBD1 covers 7 bases. The length of the CDR3 is 13 residues. Per the germline V gene, CDR1 is SNHLY and CDR2 is FYNNEI. With 8 bases clipped from V and 5 bases from J, the junction kept 5 bases outside the gene matches. CDR3 coding DNA: TGTGCCAGCGGTACAGGGGAGAATGAAAAACTGTTTTTT. The encoded protein is CASGTGENEKLFF.

The rearrangement uses TRBV28 and TRBJ2-3; 7 nucleotides line up with TRBD1. This CDR3 comprises 18 residues. Germline values: CDR1 MDHEN, CDR2 SYDVKM. V gave up 4 bases and J gave up 2 bases; unmatched junction bases: 15. CDR3 residues: CASSWAPRQGWPTDTQYF. CDR3 nucleotides: TGTGCCAGCAGTTGGGCCCCCAGACAGGGCTGGCCCACAGATACGCAGTATTTT.

This rearrangement joins TRBV11-2 to TRBJ1-1; D is unclear. The CDR3 contains 16 residues. The V end lost 5 bases, the J end lost 3 bases, and 19 bases lay between the germline ends. Germline CDR1 SGHAT, CDR2 FQNNGV. The CDR3 is CASSPNTGEHDTEAFF. The CDR3 DNA is TGTGCCAGCAGCCCAAATACCGGGGAACACGACACTGAAGCTTTCTTT.

The chain carries TRBV7-9 and TRBJ2-5; 9 bases align to TRBD2. V lost 2 bases, J lost 1 base, and 11 bases stayed unmatched. This CDR3 has 18 amino acids. CDR1 SEHNR and CDR2 FQNEAQ come from the germline V gene (reference sequence). CDR3 coding DNA: TGTGCCAGCAGCTTACGTCCTAGCGGGGTCGCATTCCAAGAGACCCAGTACTTC. Translation: CASSLRPSGVAFQETQYF.

V and J are TRBV6-4 and TRBJ2-2; D unclear. This CDR3 has 14 residues. The V gene lost 2 bases and the J gene lost 6 bases, with 10 bases spanning the gap. The V gene's germline CDR1 is MRHNA and CDR2 SNTAGT. In DNA form, the CDR3 reads TGTGCCAGCAGTGACCCAACAAACCCCGGGGAGCTGTTTTTT. It specifies CASSDPTNPGELFF.

The chain recombines TRBV18 with TRBJ2-1; D may be TRBD2 (7 bases). With 3 bases removed from V and 0 bases from J, the gap between germline ends came to 18 bases. The CDR3 has 18 residues. The germline V gene has CDR1 KGHSH and CDR2 LQKENI. The CDR3 coding sequence is TGTGCCAGCTCACCGGGGGGGGCAGGGATGAGCTCCTACAATGAGCAGTTCTTC. It encodes CASSPGGAGMSSYNEQFF.

This clone was seen just once. Here the CDR3 reads CASSLAGMGDTQYF. CDR3 nucleotides: TGTGCCAGCAGCTTGGCAGGGATGGGAGATACGCAGTATTTT. This chain connects TRBV5-4 to TRBJ2-3; D perhaps matches TRBD1 (5 bases). The CDR3 is 14 residues long. V lost 0 bases and J lost 5, with 10 bases in between. The germline V gene encodes CDR1 SGHNT and CDR2 YYREEE (reference sequence).

This clone has only a few counts. The chain carries TRBV2 and TRBJ2-2; D unresolved. Deletions cut 0 bases from V and 8 bases from J, with 10 bases between. This CDR3 spans 14 amino acids. Germline lookup yields CDR1 SNHLY and CDR2 FYNNEI. CDR3 DNA: TGTGCCAGCAGTGAAGCGCGTCTGGTTGGGGAGCTGTTTTTT. Translation gives CASSEARLVGELFF. The full variable domain, completed using reference TRBV2 and TRBJ2-2, is EPEVTQTPSHQVTQMGQEVILRCVPISNHLYFYWYRQILGQKVEFLVSFYNNEISEKSEIFDDQFSVERPDGSNFTLKIRSTKLEDSAMYFCASSEARLVGELFFGEGSRLTVL.

This rearrangement joins TRBV3-1 (or the pseudogene TRBV3-2) to TRBJ1-3; 9 nucleotides align to TRBD1. Unmatched junction bases numbered 7, after V lost 5 bases and J lost 2 bases. The CDR3 has 16 amino acids. Germline CDR1 reads LGHDT; CDR2 reads YNNKEL (reference sequence). The CDR3 bases are TGTGCCAGCAGCTACAGGGGGCAGGGGGCTGGAAACACCATATATTTT. Its translation is CASSYRGQGAGNTIYF.

The CDR3, as DNA: TGCGCCAGCAGCTGGGGAGGGGGGAGCTCCTACAATGAGCAGTTCTTC. Amino acid sequence: CASSWGGGSSYNEQFF. The J gene is TRBJ2-1, the V gene TRBV5-1; D is perhaps TRBD2 (7 bases). Germline lookup yields CDR1 SGHRS and CDR2 YFSETQ. This CDR3 has 16 residues. V was trimmed by 3 bases and J by 0 bases, leaving 13 bases between them.

This clone appeared once. V usage is TRBV5-1 and J usage is TRBJ2-3; 10 nucleotides agree with TRBD2. The CDR3 has 14 amino acids. Germline V gene sequence: CDR1 SGHRS, CDR2 YFSETQ. V gave up 6 bases and J gave up 3 bases; unmatched junction bases: 4. As DNA, the CDR3 is TGCGCCAGCACTAGCGGGGGACCAACAGATACGCAGTATTTT. Protein product: CASTSGGPTDTQYF.

The chain employs TRBV19 and TRBJ1-5, with 9 bases identical to TRBD1. CDR1 and CDR2 from the germline V gene are LNHDA and SQIVND (reference sequence). CDR3 length: 20 amino acids. Trimming took 3 bases from V and 6 from J; bases not matched to a gene: 21. The CDR3 nucleotides read TGTGCCAGTAGTATTCACGTCCGTGGGGCCTGGGACAGGGAACGTCAGCCCCAGCATTTT. Protein: CASSIHVRGAWDRERQPQHF.

This chain joins TRBV27 and TRBJ2-1, with D perhaps TRBD1 (6 bases). This CDR3 spans 16 amino acids. Germline CDR1 is MNHEY and CDR2 is SMNVEV (reference sequence). The germline V and J ends were trimmed by 2 bases and 0 bases, with 11 bases remaining between them. CDR3 sequence: CASSLHATGSYNEQFF. The CDR3 region has the DNA TGTGCCAGCAGTTTACATGCGACAGGCTCCTACAATGAGCAGTTCTTC.

The chain has TRBV5-1 and TRBJ1-4; TRBD1 matches 7 bases. The junction had 8 bases not matched to a gene; V was cut back by 3 bases and J by 3 bases. CDR3 size: 16 residues. Germline-derived CDR1 and CDR2 are SGHRS and YFSETQ. The CDR3 protein is CASSSNPGQANEKLFF. CDR3 sequence (DNA): TGCGCCAGCAGCTCTAACCCAGGACAGGCTAATGAAAAACTGTTTTTT. Complete variable domain (other parts from reference TRBV5-1 and TRBJ1-4): KAGVTQTPRYLIKTRGQQVTLSCSPISGHRSVSWYQQTPGQGLQFLFEYFSETQRNKGNFPGRFSGRQFSNSRSEMNVSTLELGDSALYLCASSSNPGQANEKLFFGSGTQLSVL.

The chain uses TRBV21-1 and TRBJ1-2. TRBV21-1 is labeled a pseudogene. The CDR3 sequence is 12 residues long. This CDR3 is CASSRGNYGYTF. CDR3 nucleotides: TGTGCCAGCAGCCGGGGTAACTATGGCTACACCTTC.

As DNA, the CDR3 is TGTGCCAGCAGCCCTCGGGACACCGGGGATACGCAGTATTTT. Translating it yields CASSPRDTGDTQYF. This chain uses TRBV11-2 with TRBJ2-3; a possible D gene is TRBD1 (6 bases). Trimming cost V 5 bases and J 6 bases, with 15 bases left between them. The CDR3 extends over 14 amino acids. Germline V gives CDR1 SGHAT, CDR2 FQNNGV. Variable domain in full (rest from reference TRBV11-2 and TRBJ2-3): EAGVAQSPRYKIIEKRQSVAFWCNPISGHATLYWYQQILGQGPKLLIQFQNNGVVDDSQLPKDRFSAERLKGVDSTLKIQPAKLEDSAVYLCASSPRDTGDTQYFGPGTRLTVL.

Note on this clone: The junction departs from germline at one end; a sequencing error may be responsible. This chain connects TRBV6-5 to TRBJ2-5; weak D call: TRBD2 (6 bases). Germline V CDR1 and CDR2: MNHEY, SVGAGI. The CDR3 totals 11 residues. CDR3 nucleotides: TGTGCCAGCAGCCCCGGGGGAGTCAGCAACTTC. Residues: CASSPGGVSNF.

This chain joins TRBV9 and TRBJ2-6; D call uncertain. V was shortened by 0 bases and J by 0 bases, with 7 bases between the two germline ends. Germline V gives CDR1 SGDLS, CDR2 YYNGEE. The CDR3 consists of 16 residues. CDR3 coding DNA: TGTGCCAGCAGCGTAGCTGTCTCCTCTGGGGCCAACGTCCTGACTTTC. Translation: CASSVAVSSGANVLTF.